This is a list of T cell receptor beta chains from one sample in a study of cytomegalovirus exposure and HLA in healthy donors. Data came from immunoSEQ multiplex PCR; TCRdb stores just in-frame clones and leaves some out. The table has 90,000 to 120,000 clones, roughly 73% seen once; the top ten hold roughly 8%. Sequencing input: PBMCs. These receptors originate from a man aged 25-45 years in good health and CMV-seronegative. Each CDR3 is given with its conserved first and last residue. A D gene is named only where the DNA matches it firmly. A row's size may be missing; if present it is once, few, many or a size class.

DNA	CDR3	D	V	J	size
TGTGCCAGCAAGGACAGGGAAAATAGCAATCAGCCCCAGCATTTT	CASKDRENSNQPQHF	TRBD1	TRBV2	TRBJ1-5	few
TGTGCCAGCAGCTTGGGCGGGACAGGGGTTTACGAGCAGTACTTC	CASSLGGTGVYEQYF	TRBD1	TRBV5-4	TRBJ2-7	.
TGTGCCAGCAACGACAGGAGGAATTCACCCCTCCACTTT	CASNDRRNSPLHF	.	TRBV27	TRBJ1-6	.
TGTGCCAGCAGCCAATGGGACTCGATCTTAGGCTACGAGCAGTACTTC	CASSQWDSILGYEQYF	.	TRBV4-2	TRBJ2-7	.
TGTGCCAGCAGCTCCAAGAGCTCCTACGAGCAGTACTTC	CASSSKSSYEQYF	.	TRBV5-4	TRBJ2-7	.
TGTGCCTGGAGTGGTTTAGGGGGTAGCACAGATACGCAGTATTTT	CAWSGLGGSTDTQYF	.	TRBV30	TRBJ2-3	.
TGCGCCAGCAGCTTGGAAGCGTACAATGAGCAGTTCTTC	CASSLEAYNEQFF	.	TRBV5-1	TRBJ2-1	.
TGCGCCAGCAGCTTGTCCGGCCGGGACAATGAGCAGTTCTTC	CASSLSGRDNEQFF	.	TRBV5-1	TRBJ2-1	.
TGCGCCAGCAGCCAAGGGGACTTAACTCGCACAGATACGCAGTATTTT	CASSQGDLTRTDTQYF	.	TRBV4-1	TRBJ2-3	.
TGCGCCAGCAGCTTGGCTAGCGGGGGGTTCGGGGATACGCAGTATTTT	CASSLASGGFGDTQYF	TRBD2	TRBV5-1	TRBJ2-3	.
TGCGCCAGCAGCCCCCTAGGCAGAACTAGCACGGATACGCAGTATTTT	CASSPLGRTSTDTQYF	.	TRBV5-1	TRBJ2-3	.
TGTGCCAGCTCACCCCCGTCCGGGATGAGCACAGATACGCAGTATTTT	CASSPPSGMSTDTQYF	.	TRBV18	TRBJ2-3	.
TGTGCCAGCAAAACCGGACAGGGTGGGAATCAGCCCCAGCATTTT	CASKTGQGGNQPQHF	TRBD1	TRBV6-6	TRBJ1-5	once
TGTGCCAGCAGCTCTTCGGGGAACCCCTATGGCTACACCTTC	CASSSSGNPYGYTF	.	TRBV5-4	TRBJ1-2	.
TGTGCCACGGGTCGAGGCTACAATGAGCAGTTCTTC	CATGRGYNEQFF	.	TRBV28	TRBJ2-1	.
TGTGCCAGCAGCCAAGACCTCGGGGGGGCCAGAAATGAGCAGTTCTTC	CASSQDLGGARNEQFF	TRBD2	TRBV4-2	TRBJ2-1	.
TGTGCCAGCAGCTTATCAGGGATTGACATTCAGTACTTC	CASSLSGIDIQYF	.	TRBV7-8	TRBJ2-4	.
TGTGCCAGCAGCTTACCATTAGCGGGGGGGGGTGATACGCAGTATTTT	CASSLPLAGGGDTQYF	TRBD2	TRBV7-8	TRBJ2-3	few
TGTGCCAGCAGTCCGGAGTATGGCTACACCTTC	CASSPEYGYTF	.	TRBV2	TRBJ1-2	few
TGCGCCAGCAGCAGGACTAGCACAGATACGCAGTATTTT	CASSRTSTDTQYF	.	TRBV5-1	TRBJ2-3	.
.	CASRSGNYGCTF	.	TRBV28	TRBJ1-2	.
TGTGCCAGCAGCACGATCCGACAGGGACCCAGCACAGATACGCAGTATTTT	CASSTIRQGPSTDTQYF	TRBD1	TRBV7-9	TRBJ2-3	once
TGTGCCAGCCGACGGGGGAACTATGGCTACACCTTC	CASRRGNYGYTF	.	TRBV27	TRBJ1-2	.
TGTGCCTGGAGTGGACTAGGGAATGGTGAGCAGTTCTTC	CAWSGLGNGEQFF	.	TRBV30	TRBJ2-1	.
TGTGCCAGCAGTGAAGCGCGGCTTAGCACAGATACGCAGTATTTT	CASSEARLSTDTQYF	.	TRBV6-1	TRBJ2-3	.
TGTGCCAGCAGCCAATACCAGACAGGGTATGCTAGCTACACCTTC	CASSQYQTGYASYTF	TRBD1	TRBV14	TRBJ1-2	.
TGTGCCAGCAGCCGACTGACAGGTGTCTATGGCTACACCTTC	CASSRLTGVYGYTF	.	TRBV7-9	TRBJ1-2	.
TGTGCCAGCAGTCACCCGGGAGCCGGGGAGCTGTTTTTT	CASSHPGAGELFF	.	TRBV27	TRBJ2-2	.
TGTGCCAGCAGAAGAAGTGGACTAGCGGGACTCGAGCAGTTCTTC	CASRRSGLAGLEQFF	TRBD2	TRBV27	TRBJ2-1	.
TGCAGCGGCTCACAGGGGGCAGATACGCAGTATTTT	CSGSQGADTQYF	TRBD1	TRBV29-1	TRBJ2-3	.
TGCAGCGCCGGGACAGCCCCTCGTAATGAAAAACTGTTTTTT	CSAGTAPRNEKLFF	TRBD1	TRBV29-1	TRBJ1-4	.
TGCGCCAGCAGCTTACTAGCGGGAGGTTCCAATGAGCAGTTCTTC	CASSLLAGGSNEQFF	TRBD2	TRBV5-1	TRBJ2-1	.
TGTGCCAGCAGCTCTAAGACAGGGACCTCCTACGAGCAGTACTTC	CASSSKTGTSYEQYF	TRBD1	TRBV6-5	TRBJ2-7	.
TGCGCCAGCAGCCAAAGGGGCGGGGGGAACACCGGGGAGCTGTTTTTT	CASSQRGGGNTGELFF	TRBD2	TRBV4-1	TRBJ2-2	.
TGCGCCAGCAGCCAACCGGGACAGGGGAACACTGAAGCTTTCTTT	CASSQPGQGNTEAFF	TRBD1	TRBV4-1	TRBJ1-1	.
TGCGCCAGCAGGAACGGTCCTGGGAGCTCCTACGAGCAGTACTTC	CASRNGPGSSYEQYF	.	TRBV10-2	TRBJ2-7	.
TGTGCCAGCAGTTCCGGGAGCACCAAAAACATTCAGTACTTC	CASSSGSTKNIQYF	.	TRBV28	TRBJ2-4	.
TGTGCCAGCAGTTACTCGATGGGCAGGGTAAATTCACCCCTCCACTTT	CASSYSMGRVNSPLHF	.	TRBV6-5	TRBJ1-6	.
TGTGCCAGCAACCCGGACAGTAGCAATCAGCCCCAGCATTTT	CASNPDSSNQPQHF	.	TRBV6-1	TRBJ1-5	few
TGTGCCACCAGCAGAGATCTAGAAGAGACCCAGTACTTC	CATSRDLEETQYF	.	TRBV15	TRBJ2-5	few
TGTGCCATCAGTGAGCCGGGACAGGGACTTAACACCATATATTTT	CAISEPGQGLNTIYF	TRBD1	TRBV10-3	TRBJ1-3	.
TGTGCCAGCAGCGACCCTACAGGGGAAGATCAGCCCCAGCATTTT	CASSDPTGEDQPQHF	TRBD1	TRBV6-6	TRBJ1-5	few
TGTGCCAGCAGCCTCCGGCTAGCGGGGACTGAGCAGTACTTC	CASSLRLAGTEQYF	TRBD2	TRBV7-2	TRBJ2-7	once
TGTGCTAGTGGTTTTGCGGGGAAAACCTACGAGCAGTACTTC	CASGFAGKTYEQYF	.	TRBV12-5	TRBJ2-7	.
TGTGCCTGGAGGGAGGCGGGGGTTCGAGAGACCCAGTACTTC	CAWREAGVRETQYF	TRBD2	TRBV30	TRBJ2-5	.
TGTGCCAGCAGCGCGGGACAGGGGGCTGGAAACACCATATATTTT	CASSAGQGAGNTIYF	TRBD1	TRBV5-6	TRBJ1-3	.